This T cell receptor (beta chain) was sequenced for a study of beta chain features in type 1 diabetes. Findings of the study overall: Type 1 diabetes patients had TCRB CDR3s that were shorter (moderately but significantly so) in all four CD4+ subsets.

This clone has just a few counts. The antigen is unknown. Reverse transcribing all isolated RNA meant expressed TCRB transcripts were sequenced. The data were produced by immunoSEQ multiplex PCR, yet TCRdb's version contains in-frame clones alone and is incomplete. The sample carries about 640,000 clones, around 12% recorded once. The sequenced sample was naive CD4+ T cells from blood. This TCR was recovered from a man between 25 and 39 years old with type 1 diabetes.

CDR3 in DNA: TGTGCCAGCAGCCCCCGGGCCTCCCCTTACGAGCAGTACTTC. As protein: CASSPRASPYEQYF. This chain uses TRBV6-5 with TRBJ2-7; D is uncertain. V was cut by 6 bases and J by 4 bases, with 16 bases left in between. Germline loops: CDR1 MNHEY, CDR2 SVGAGI. CDR3 length: 14 residues.